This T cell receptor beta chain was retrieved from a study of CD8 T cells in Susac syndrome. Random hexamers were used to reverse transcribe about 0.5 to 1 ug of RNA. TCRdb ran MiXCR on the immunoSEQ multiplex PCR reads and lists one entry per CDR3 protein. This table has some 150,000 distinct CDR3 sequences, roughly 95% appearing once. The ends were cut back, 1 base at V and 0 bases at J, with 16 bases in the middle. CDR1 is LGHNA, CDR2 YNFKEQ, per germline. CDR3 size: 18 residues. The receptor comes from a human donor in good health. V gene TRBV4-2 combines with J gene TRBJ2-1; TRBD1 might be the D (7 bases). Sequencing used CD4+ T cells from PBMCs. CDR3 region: CASSQGGDRFRSYNEQFF. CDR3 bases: TGTGCCAGCAGCCAAGGGGGGGACAGATTCCGCTCCTACAATGAGCAGTTCTTC.